The T cell receptor beta chain under discussion was sequenced for a study of T cell responses to AZD1222 COVID-19 vaccine. As for the study in general: It was second doses at about 4 or about 12 weeks that were pooled.

Study-wide points: Spike-specific TCRs gained breadth and depth after people received two AZD1222 doses.

In the case of this clone: Its specificity is unknown.

Clones were read by immunoSEQ multiplex PCR, and TCRdb kept only the in-frame ones, dropping some. The sample yields about 140,000 clones, more than 85% seen once. The V gene's germline CDR1 is SGDLS and CDR2 YYNGEE. The J segment lost 0 bases and the V segment lost 3 bases, leaving 9 bases of the junction unmatched. The CDR3 sequence is 18 residues long. This receptor was taken from an adult in good health. This chain links TRBV9 with TRBJ2-1; 10 nucleotides match TRBD2. Sequences were derived from peripheral blood, sampled on day 0 of AZD1222 vaccination. DNA of the CDR3: TGTGCCAGCAGCGCTCTTTCCCCTAGCGGGAGCTCCTACAATGAGCAGTTCTTC. It encodes CASSALSPSGSSYNEQFF.